The sample holds a few counts of the clone carrying this T cell receptor (beta chain). These data belong to a study of T cells after yellow fever vaccination. TCRdb fed the 5' RACE reads into MiXCR, producing one record per CDR3 protein. The sample includes about 210,000 distinct CDR3 sequences, around 6.7% of them seen just once. This TCR came from a man aged 25-45 years who received the YFV17D yellow fever vaccine. The starting material was CD4+ T cells sorted from PBMCs, obtained on the day of the yellow fever booster vaccination.

The CDR3 loop is CASSQSGAGSQYF. The DNA for the CDR3 is TGTGCCAGCAGTCAGAGCGGGGCGGGGTCCCAGTACTTC. V usage is TRBV6-1 and J usage is TRBJ2-5, with 7 bases that match TRBD2. V lost 5 bases, J lost 9 bases, and 9 bases stayed unmatched. This CDR3 region has 13 residues. From germline, CDR1 is MNHNS and CDR2 SASEGT.